Listed here are 5 T cell receptor beta chains from one sample, sequenced in a study of T cell responses to AZD1222 COVID-19 vaccine. The protocol was immunoSEQ multiplex PCR, while the TCRdb copy is restricted to in-frame clones and leaves out a portion. In the table there are some 80,000 clones, 70% to 90% of which are singletons. This material consisted of peripheral blood, taken on day 0 of AZD1222 vaccination. The receptors stem from an adult in good health.

This clone was recorded a few times. This rearrangement joins TRBV19 to TRBJ1-5; a weak D match, TRBD1 (6 bases). This CDR3 contains 16 residues. The ends were cut back, 2 bases at V and 3 bases at J, with 14 bases in the middle. CDR1 and CDR2 (germline): LNHDA, SQIVND (reference sequence). CDR3 sequence: CASSIQGRGNNQPQHF. In DNA, the CDR3 is TGTGCCAGTAGTATACAGGGGAGAGGGAACAATCAGCCCCAGCATTTT.

This chain uses TRBV7-8 with TRBJ2-2, with 7 positions matching TRBD2. There are 12 residues in the CDR3. The J segment lost 7 bases and the V segment lost 9 bases, leaving 5 bases of the junction unmatched. Germline CDR1 reads SGHVS; CDR2 reads FQNEAQ. CDR3 amino acids: CASSGGNGELFF. The CDR3, as DNA: TGTGCCAGTTCGGGGGGTAACGGGGAGCTGTTTTTT.

This clone appeared a single time. This chain links TRBV2 with TRBJ2-5; no reliable D call. The germline V and J ends were trimmed by 11 bases and 3 bases, with 10 bases remaining between them. This CDR3 contains 11 residues. CDR1 and CDR2 from the germline V gene are SNHLY and FYNNEI. CDR3 in amino acids: CAGRLEETQYF. DNA for the CDR3: TGTGCCGGAAGACTGGAAGAGACCCAGTACTTC. Full variable domain (rest looked up from reference TRBV2 and TRBJ2-5): EPEVTQTPSHQVTQMGQEVILRCVPISNHLYFYWYRQILGQKVEFLVSFYNNEISEKSEIFDDQFSVERPDGSNFTLKIRSTKLEDSAMYFCAGRLEETQYFGPGTRLLVL.

The V call is TRBV6-5, the J call TRBJ1-1, with TRBD1 matching 7 bases. This CDR3 has 14 amino acids. V gave up 6 bases and J gave up 4 bases; unmatched junction bases: 8. CDR1 is MNHEY, CDR2 SVGAGI, per germline. As DNA, the CDR3 is TGTGCCAGCAGCTCGACAGGGTCTAGCACTGAAGCTTTCTTT. Amino acid sequence: CASSSTGSSTEAFF.

This chain connects TRBV28 to TRBJ1-5, with D hard to call. The V gene lost 5 bases and the J gene lost 6 bases, with 17 bases spanning the gap. CDR3 length: 15 amino acids. Germline-derived CDR1 and CDR2 are MDHEN and SYDVKM. The CDR3 loop reads CASSPRLGEGQPQHF. In nucleotides, the CDR3 is TGTGCCAGCAGTCCAAGGTTAGGTGAGGGTCAGCCCCAGCATTTT.